The sequence of this T cell receptor (beta chain) was determined in a study of cytomegalovirus exposure and HLA in healthy donors. Findings and caveats of the study: Confirmation in vitro established that a few CMV-associated chains were specific for CMV antigens.

Germline-derived CDR1 and CDR2 are SEHNR and FQNEAQ (reference sequence). The V and J ends lost 5 bases and 10 bases respectively, with 18 bases between them. The CDR3 consists of 14 residues. As regards this clone: Its antigen remains unidentified.

Primers included in the PCR were 60 Vbeta and 13 Jbeta primers. Generated by immunoSEQ multiplex PCR, the TCRdb table keeps only in-frame clones and is missing some. The sample yields around 140,000 clones, roughly four fifths seen once. The V call is TRBV7-9, the J call TRBJ2-1, with D perhaps matching TRBD1 (6 bases). The clonotype was recovered from a woman aged 40 to 55 in good health and CMV-seronegative. Specimen: PBMCs. The CDR3 region has the DNA TGTGCCAGCAGCCCCCCCTTAAGCCAGGGGGAGCAGTTCTTC. It encodes CASSPPLSQGEQFF.